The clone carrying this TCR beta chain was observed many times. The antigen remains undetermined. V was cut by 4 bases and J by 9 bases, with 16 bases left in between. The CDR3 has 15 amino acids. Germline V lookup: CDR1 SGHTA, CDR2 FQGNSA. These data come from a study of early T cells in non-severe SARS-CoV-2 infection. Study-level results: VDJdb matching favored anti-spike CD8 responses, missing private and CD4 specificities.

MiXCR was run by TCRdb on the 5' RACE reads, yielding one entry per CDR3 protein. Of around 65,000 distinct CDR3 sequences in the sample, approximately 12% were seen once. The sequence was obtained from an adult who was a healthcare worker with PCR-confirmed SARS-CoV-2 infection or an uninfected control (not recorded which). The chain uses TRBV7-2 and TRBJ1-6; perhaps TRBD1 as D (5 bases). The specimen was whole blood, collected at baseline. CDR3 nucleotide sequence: TGTGCCAGCAGCTCTTTGTACCTGGGGGGTTCACCCCTCCACTTT. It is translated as CASSSLYLGGSPLHF.